The 10 T cell receptor beta chains in this list originate from one sample, sequenced in a study of T cells in Graves' hyperthyroidism and ophthalmopathy. RNA transcripts were the template for amplifying TCR beta CDR3 regions. The HTBI set primed first-round TCR CDR3 RT-PCR. TCRdb used MiXCR to reprocess the multiplex PCR reads, holding one entry per CDR3 protein. The sample includes 340,000 or so distinct CDR3 sequences, 15% to 20% seen only once; the top ten take approximately 54%. Sequenced: blood. Every receptor here comes from a woman in her fifties or sixties with Graves' hyperthyroidism.

The V gene is TRBV9, the J gene TRBJ1-1; weak D call: TRBD1 (5 bases). Per germline, CDR1 SGDLS and CDR2 YYNGEE. V was cut by 4 bases and J by 7 bases, with 20 bases left in between. There are 15 residues in the CDR3. DNA for the CDR3: TGTGCCAGCAGCCTGGCCCCCAGGGATTCCGGTGAAGCTTTCTTT. Translating it yields CASSLAPRDSGEAFF.

The chain uses TRBV10-2 and TRBJ2-5; 7 bases map to TRBD1. Germline CDR1 WSHSY, CDR2 SAAADI. V dropped 6 bases and J dropped 5; count of bases not matched to a gene: 18. The CDR3 consists of 17 residues. The CDR3, as DNA: TGCGCCAGCAGAAGGGGGCAGGGTCTGGGGTTAGGCGAGACCCAGTACTTC. Its translation is CASRRGQGLGLGETQYF.

This clonotype was detected many times. J is TRBJ1-5 and V is TRBV2, with D tentatively TRBD1 (5 bases). In germline, CDR1 is SNHLY, CDR2 FYNNEI. This CDR3 comprises 19 residues. Trimming stripped 4 bases from V and 0 bases from J, with 22 bases between. The DNA of the CDR3 is TGTGCCAGCAGTGTTCCGGGGCCCCATGGTATAGTTAGCAATCAGCCCCAGCATTTT. This gives the protein CASSVPGPHGIVSNQPQHF.

Ten or more counts support this clonotype. This chain links TRBV3-1 with TRBJ2-5, with D unresolved. The V and J ends lost 1 base and 4 bases respectively, with 10 bases between them. This CDR3 has 14 amino acids. Germline V gene lookup returns CDR1 LGHDT and CDR2 YNNKEL (reference sequence). CDR3 in DNA: TGTGCCAGCAGCCAAGCGGAGCGTGGAGAGACCCAGTACTTC. Amino acids: CASSQAERGETQYF.

The sample holds many counts of this clonotype. The chain employs TRBV11-2 and TRBJ2-7, with 9 bases lining up with TRBD2. Germline lookup yields CDR1 SGHAT and CDR2 FQNNGV. The CDR3 length is 17 residues. The V segment lost 3 bases and the J segment 3 bases; nucleotides outside the gene matches: 12. CDR3 loop: CASSLHPSGTEGYEQYF. DNA of the CDR3: TGTGCCAGCAGCTTGCATCCTAGCGGGACAGAAGGCTACGAGCAGTACTTC.

The rearrangement uses TRBV11-2 and TRBJ1-2, with D hard to call. Germline V gives CDR1 SGHAT, CDR2 FQNNGV. V was shortened by 3 bases and J by 3 bases, with 11 bases between the two germline ends. The CDR3 length is 14 residues. CDR3 coding DNA: TGTGCCAGCAGCTTGCGAGGAGGACACTATGGCTACACCTTC. Protein product: CASSLRGGHYGYTF.

In the case of this clonotype: This clone may be a read error of a much larger clone one base away. V usage is TRBV5-1 and J usage is TRBJ2-3; either TRBD1 or TRBD2 may supply D (5 bases each). CDR3 size: 15 residues. Germline CDR1 is SGHRS and CDR2 is YFSETQ. CDR3 nucleotides: TGCGCCAGCAGCCACGGGACGGCTAGCACAAATACGCAGTATTTT. Residues: CASSHGTASTNTQYF.

The chain employs TRBV20-1 and TRBJ1-4; 10 nucleotides align to TRBD1. CDR1 is DFQATT and CDR2 is SNEGSKA in the germline V gene (reference sequence). The V and J ends lost 6 bases and 4 bases, in that order; junction bases with no gene match: 5. The CDR3 runs 14 residues. CDR3 DNA: TGCAGTGCACGACAGGGGGCCCTTAATGAAAAACTGTTTTTT. This gives the protein CSARQGALNEKLFF.

This clonotype was recorded many times. V gene TRBV7-8 combines with J gene TRBJ2-2; D possibly corresponds to TRBD2 (5 bases). V lost 2 bases and J 4 bases, leaving 14 bases between the germline ends. The CDR3 extends over 16 amino acids. Germline V CDR1 and CDR2: SGHVS, FQNEAQ. CDR3 DNA: TGTGCCAGCAGCTTAAGGAGGCTAGGAAGCACCGGGGAGCTGTTTTTT. This codes for CASSLRRLGSTGELFF.

This clonotype has just a few counts. This chain joins TRBV13 and TRBJ1-6; maybe TRBD1 (5 bases). Between the trimmed V and J ends, which lost 7 bases and 6 bases, there was a span of 10 bases. The CDR3 has 13 amino acids. CDR1 is PRHDT and CDR2 is FYEKMQ in the germline V gene (reference sequence). CDR3 amino acids: CASKEGFNSPLHF. The CDR3 DNA sequence: TGTGCCAGCAAGGAGGGGTTTAATTCACCCCTCCACTTT. Drawing the rest from reference TRBV13 and TRBJ1-6, the complete variable domain is AAGVIQSPRHLIKEKRETATLKCYPIPRHDTVYWYQQGPGQDPQFLISFYEKMQSDKGSIPDRFSAQQFSDYHSELNMSSLELGDSALYFCASKEGFNSPLHFGNGTRLTVT.